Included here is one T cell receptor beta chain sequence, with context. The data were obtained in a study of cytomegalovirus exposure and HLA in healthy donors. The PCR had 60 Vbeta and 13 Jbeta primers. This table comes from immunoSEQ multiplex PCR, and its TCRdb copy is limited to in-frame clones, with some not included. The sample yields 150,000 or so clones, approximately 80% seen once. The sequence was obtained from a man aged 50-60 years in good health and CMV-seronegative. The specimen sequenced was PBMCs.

The CDR3 here is CASSANTGSNYGYTF. The CDR3 DNA reads as TGTGCCAGCAGCGCCAATACAGGGTCCAACTATGGCTACACCTTC. The V call is TRBV7-6, the J call TRBJ1-2; D may be TRBD1 (6 bases). The CDR3 has 15 amino acids. The V gene's germline CDR1 is SGHVS and CDR2 FNYEAQ. Trimming took 5 bases from V and 2 from J, leaving 15 bases between them.